These 2 T cell receptor beta chains were sequenced from one sample in a study of Ad26.COV2.S vaccination and SARS-CoV-2 variants. The method was immunoSEQ multiplex PCR; TCRdb's version includes in-frame clones alone and lacks a portion of them. The sample holds 75,000 to 100,000 clones, more than 70% seen once. This specimen was peripheral blood, taken after recovery from COVID-19. All receptors derive from a human donor who had recovered from COVID-19.

This chain links TRBV2 with TRBJ1-5, with D tentatively TRBD1 (5 bases). The CDR3 loop spans 15 amino acids. Germline V lookup: CDR1 SNHLY, CDR2 FYNNEI. V was shortened by 5 bases and J by 9 bases, with 20 bases between the two germline ends. The CDR3 loop is CASSTDGQSPGPQHF. CDR3 DNA sequence: TGTGCCAGCAGTACTGATGGACAATCTCCGGGGCCCCAGCATTTT.

The V gene is TRBV7-9, the J gene TRBJ2-7, with a weak D call TRBD2 (6 bases). The CDR3 loop spans 15 amino acids. Germline values: CDR1 SEHNR, CDR2 FQNEAQ (reference sequence). V was trimmed by 5 bases and J by 1 base, leaving 15 bases between them. The CDR3 region is CASSRSGTFSYEQYF. CDR3 coding DNA: TGTGCCAGCAGCCGCTCCGGGACTTTTTCCTACGAGCAGTACTTC.